The next 14 T cell receptor beta chains were all read from a single sample in a study of OX40 agonist ivuxolimab in advanced cancers. TCRdb's copy holds only in-frame clones and misses some; the assay was immunoSEQ multiplex PCR. This table holds 65,000 to 90,000 clones, roughly 90% found once. Sample: CD4+ or CD8+ T cells sorted from blood, taken in a trial of the OX40 agonist ivuxolimab. Source of these receptors: an adult with an advanced solid tumor such as melanoma, head and neck, liver or kidney cancer.

V and J are TRBV19 and TRBJ1-1; D is unclear. CDR3 size: 12 residues. Germline CDR1 is LNHDA and CDR2 is SQIVND (reference sequence). V was shortened by 6 bases and J by 4 bases, with 9 bases between the two germline ends. In DNA, the CDR3 is TGTGCCAGTAGGGAGTGGGGCACTGAAGCTTTCTTT. It yields the protein CASREWGTEAFF.

This chain joins TRBV5-1 and TRBJ1-1; perhaps TRBD1 as D (6 bases). The ends were cut back, 6 bases at V and 4 bases at J, with 13 bases in the middle. This CDR3 has 13 amino acids. The germline V gene encodes CDR1 SGHRS and CDR2 YFSETQ. The CDR3 sequence: CASTTRGGTEAFF. The CDR3 DNA follows: TGCGCCAGCACCACCAGGGGTGGCACTGAAGCTTTCTTT.

The rearrangement links TRBV5-1 to TRBJ1-5; D is undetermined. Looked up from germline, CDR1 is SGHRS and CDR2 is YFSETQ. Trimming pared 0 bases from V and 6 bases from J, leaving 7 bases between. This CDR3 has 13 amino acids. The CDR3 sequence: CASSLAIGQPQHF. CDR3 nucleotides: TGCGCCAGCAGCTTGGCCATCGGTCAGCCCCAGCATTTT.

V and J are TRBV6-6 and TRBJ2-5; 11 nucleotides agree with TRBD2. J lost 5 bases, V lost 6 bases, and 8 bases had no gene match. Germline CDR1 is MNHNY and CDR2 is SVGAGI (reference sequence). CDR3 size: 15 residues. The CDR3 region has the DNA TGTGCCAGCAGCAACCTAGCGGGGGGAGGTGAGACCCAGTACTTC. Residues: CASSNLAGGGETQYF.

This clone was found once. This chain uses TRBV6-5 with TRBJ1-6, with 7 bases matching TRBD1. This CDR3 is 15 amino acids long. CDR1 is MNHEY, CDR2 SVGAGI, per germline. V trimming: 6 bases; J trimming: 6 bases; junction bases outside the gene matches: 8. In DNA, the CDR3 is TGTGCCAGCAGGAACCAGGACAGGCTTAATTCACCCCTCCACTTT. Protein: CASRNQDRLNSPLHF.

This clone was recorded once. The V and J genes are TRBV7-3 and TRBJ2-3; D unclear. CDR1 SGHTA and CDR2 FQGTGA come from the germline V gene. The V end lost 2 bases, the J end lost 4 bases, and 10 bases lay between the germline ends. CDR3 size: 14 residues. CDR3 amino acids: CASSLVGSPDTQYF. CDR3 nucleotides: TGTGCCAGCAGCTTAGTTGGGTCACCAGATACGCAGTATTTT.

V and J are TRBV7-2 and TRBJ2-5; unclear D gene. There are 14 residues in the CDR3. Germline-derived CDR1 and CDR2 are SGHTA and FQGNSA. Deletions cut 1 base from V and 0 bases from J, with 6 bases between. The CDR3 DNA reads as TGTGCCAGCAGCTTAGTGGGGTACCAAGAGACCCAGTACTTC. Translation gives CASSLVGYQETQYF.

CDR3 in amino acids: CASSLGGTGNEQFF. In DNA, the CDR3 is TGTGCCAGCAGCTTAGGCGGGACAGGGAATGAGCAGTTCTTC. The chain has TRBV11-2 and TRBJ2-1; 9 positions agree with TRBD1. The J segment lost 7 bases and the V segment lost 1 base, leaving 2 bases of the junction unmatched. This CDR3 is built from 14 residues. Germline V gives CDR1 SGHAT, CDR2 FQNNGV.

The V gene is TRBV7-8, the J gene TRBJ1-5; 9 bases fit TRBD1. The CDR3 covers 16 residues. Germline V CDR1 and CDR2: SGHVS, FQNEAQ. V shed 1 base, J shed 7 bases, and the junction held 8 bases outside the gene matches. CDR3 coding DNA: TGTGCCAGCAGCTTAGATGTTGACAGGGGGACCCAGCCCCAGCATTTT. Protein: CASSLDVDRGTQPQHF.

The J gene is TRBJ1-1, the V gene TRBV6-4; D uncertain. Germline CDR1 is MRHNA and CDR2 is SNTAGT. The CDR3 consists of 14 residues. Trimming removed 0 bases at V and 3 bases at J, with 8 bases between. CDR3 loop: CASSDSPGHTEAFF. In nucleotides, the CDR3 is TGTGCCAGCAGTGACTCACCCGGGCACACTGAAGCTTTCTTT.

The chain recombines TRBV6-5 with TRBJ1-2; 9 bases are shared with TRBD1. Germline-derived CDR1 and CDR2 are MNHEY and SVGAGI. With V trimmed by 7 bases and J by 4 bases, 10 bases remained unmatched. The CDR3 totals 15 residues. CDR3 sequence reads: CASTRGQGSPYGYTF. In DNA form, the CDR3 reads TGTGCCAGCACTCGGGGACAGGGCTCGCCCTATGGCTACACCTTC.

The chain has TRBV29-1 and TRBJ2-3; 11 bases fit TRBD1. Germline CDR1 is SQVTM and CDR2 is ANQGSEA. V was clipped by 7 bases and J by 3 bases; unmatched bases: 9. This CDR3 has 15 amino acids. CDR3 nucleotide sequence: TGCAGCGCCCTCGGACAGGGGGCTTGGACAGATACGCAGTATTTT. Its protein product is CSALGQGAWTDTQYF.

The CDR3 DNA reads as TGTGCCAGAGGGGGACTAGTAGCTTGGAATGAGCAGTTCTTC. Its translation is CARGGLVAWNEQFF. The rearrangement joins TRBV21-1 to TRBJ2-1; TRBD2 is taken as the D call from the table, unchecked against the DNA. TRBV21-1 is a known pseudogene. This CDR3 has 14 amino acids.

The chain links TRBV19 to TRBJ1-1; 9 nucleotides match TRBD1. J lost 3 bases, V lost 3 bases, and 8 bases had no gene match. Looked up from germline, CDR1 is LNHDA and CDR2 is SQIVND (reference sequence). The CDR3 is made up of 16 amino acids. The CDR3 sequence is CASSITGQGSHTEAFF. The CDR3 region has the DNA TGTGCCAGTAGTATTACGGGACAGGGCTCCCACACTGAAGCTTTCTTT.